This T cell receptor (beta chain) is drawn from a study of CD8 T cells in ankylosing spondylitis. Germline-derived CDR1 and CDR2 are SQVTM and ANQGSEA. With 6 bases clipped from V and 2 bases from J, the junction kept 10 bases outside the gene matches. The CDR3 sequence is 14 residues long. This clonotype was detected only a few times. No antigen is known for it. Quantitative barcoded 5'-RACE was used to prepare TCR beta libraries. TCRdb re-called the 5' RACE reads through MiXCR, storing one row per CDR3 protein. The sample records more than 650,000 distinct CDR3 sequences, over 9.5% being singletons. Overall study results and limits: Ankylosing spondylitis blood appeared to carry a characteristic TCR beta motif of seven to nine highly homologous variants. Significant enrichment of disease-linked clones was reported in matched ankylosing spondylitis synovial fluid.

The TCR comes from a male donor with ankylosing spondylitis. The sequenced sample was blood, either unsorted or a sorted T cell fraction (not recorded which). The chain combines TRBV29-1 with TRBJ2-7; 7 positions match TRBD1. The DNA of the CDR3 is TGCAGCGTGGATACAGGGGTTGGGACCTACGAGCAGTACTTC. Its translation is CSVDTGVGTYEQYF.